The sequence of this T cell receptor beta chain was determined in a study of blood T cell repertoires in COVID-19. Study details: From T cells, B-cell-depleted T cells, or PBMCs came the material, which was cDNA or gDNA.

Trimming shortened V by 4 bases and J by 1 base, and 8 bases separated the two germline ends. CDR3 size: 13 residues. Germline CDR1 and CDR2: SGHVS and FQNEAQ. Clones were read by immunoSEQ multiplex PCR, and TCRdb kept only the in-frame ones, dropping some. The repertoire holds 300,000 to 400,000 clones, with roughly 90% as singletons. Seattle patients were enrolled during active infection and followed longitudinally. Sample: peripheral blood. V is TRBV7-8 and J is TRBJ2-7; D gene unclear. The origin of this receptor is a woman between 70 and 85 years old with COVID-19, enrolled during active disease. The CDR3: CASSSRGSYEQYF. CDR3 coding DNA: TGTGCCAGCAGCTCCCGAGGATCCTACGAGCAGTACTTC.